This T cell receptor beta chain was retrieved from a study of OX40 agonist ivuxolimab in advanced cancers. Whole-study context: At 0.01 to 10 mg/kg, ivuxolimab was administered intravenously to patients every 2 weeks. Three dose-escalation patients had partial responses: one with hepatocellular carcinoma and two with cutaneous melanoma. The study, taken as a whole, reports: CD4+ and CD8+ blood T cells expanded clonally by week 6 at 0.1 to 3.0 mg/kg. In CD8+ T cells, expanded clones were on average more numerous than in CD4+.

Turning to this clone: Its antigen is still unknown.

The method was immunoSEQ multiplex PCR; TCRdb's version includes in-frame clones alone and lacks a portion of them. The sample records about 83,000 clones, 85% being singletons. Per germline, CDR1 SNHLY and CDR2 FYNNEI. V lost 8 bases to trimming and J lost 2 bases, with 16 bases between them. The CDR3 covers 14 residues. The V and J genes are TRBV2 and TRBJ2-7; TRBD1 or TRBD2 may be the D gene (5 bases each). The sequenced sample was CD4+ or CD8+ T cells sorted from blood, obtained in a trial of the OX40 agonist ivuxolimab. This sequence originates from an adult with an advanced solid tumor such as melanoma, head and neck, liver or kidney cancer. The DNA of the CDR3 is TGTGCCAGCGGATCATTCGGGGCTACCTACGAGCAGTACTTC. This gives the protein CASGSFGATYEQYF.